A selection of T cell receptor beta chains follows, all from one sample in a study of CD8+CD57+ T cells in acquired aplastic anemia. One entry per CDR3 protein results from TCRdb running MiXCR on the reads. Found here are 180,000 or so distinct CDR3 sequences, roughly 50% of them singletons; the top ten hold about 2%. Sequencing was carried out using sorted CD4+, CD8+, or CD8+CD57+ T cells (not recorded which) from PBMCs. The receptors derive from a human donor with aplastic anemia. Both conserved end residues are part of each CDR3. D genes are given only for firm matches. A row's size may be missing; if present it is once, few, many or a size class.

j_gene	d_gene	abundance	v_gene	CDR3aa	CDR3nt
TRBJ1-4	NA	NA	TRBV18	CASSLNRGSEKLFF	TGTGCCAGCTCCCTAAACCGAGGTAGTGAAAAACTGTTTTTT
TRBJ2-7	NA	NA	TRBV18	CASSPNLRKYF	TGTGCCAGCTCACCAAACCTTCGGAAGTACTTC
TRBJ2-7	NA	many	TRBV19	CARPTGPTDEQYF	TGTGCCAGACCGACCGGGCCCACAGACGAGCAGTACTTC
TRBJ1-1	NA	NA	TRBV5-8	CASSLARAEAFF	TGTGCCAGCAGCTTGGCCAGAGCTGAAGCTTTCTTT
TRBJ2-5	TRBD2	many	TRBV7-2	CASSSFPRGGQETQYF	TGTGCCAGCAGCTCATTCCCTCGGGGAGGGCAAGAGACCCAGTACTTC
TRBJ2-3	NA	NA	TRBV10-2	CASSESTRGTQYF	TGCGCCAGCAGTGAGTCGACCAGGGGTACGCAGTATTTT
TRBJ2-5	TRBD2	many	TRBV10-3	CAISGALGLADGETQYF	TGTGCCATCAGTGGAGCCCTGGGACTAGCCGACGGAGAGACCCAGTACTTC
TRBJ2-3	NA	NA	TRBV6-1	CASSVLRPTDTQYF	TGTGCCAGCAGTGTGCTCCGCCCCACAGATACGCAGTATTTT
TRBJ2-1	TRBD2	many	TRBV24-1	CATSDWGLAGGGEQFF	TGTGCCACCAGTGACTGGGGACTAGCGGGAGGGGGTGAGCAGTTCTTC
TRBJ2-2	NA	NA	TRBV19	CASSWDLGVTGELFF	TGTGCCAGTAGTTGGGACCTCGGCGTTACCGGCGAGCTGTTTTTT
TRBJ1-1	NA	NA	TRBV15	CATSIQRGTEAFF	TGTGCCACCAGCATCCAGAGGGGCACTGAAGCTTTCTTT
TRBJ2-1	NA	NA	TRBV7-9	CASTYRDYNEQFF	TGTGCCAGCACCTACCGGGACTACAATGAGCAGTTCTTC
TRBJ1-2	TRBD1	NA	TRBV5-1	CASSLETGYYGYTF	TGCGCCAGCAGCTTGGAGACAGGGTATTATGGCTACACCTTC
TRBJ1-2	NA	NA	TRBV20-1	CSAYKWVGYGYTF	TGCAGTGCTTACAAATGGGTTGGCTATGGCTACACCTTC
TRBJ1-1	TRBD1	many	TRBV15	CATSGGQGVRAEAFF	TGTGCCACCAGCGGTGGACAGGGGGTCAGGGCTGAAGCTTTCTTT
TRBJ2-7	TRBD2	NA	TRBV20-1	CSARVGLAGVPEQYF	TGCAGTGCTAGAGTCGGACTAGCGGGGGTCCCCGAGCAGTACTTC
TRBJ1-6	NA	NA	TRBV7-3	CASSLSRDSPLHF	TGTGCCAGCAGCTTAAGTCGCGATTCACCCCTCCACTTT
TRBJ1-1	NA	NA	TRBV19	CASSIARLNTEAFF	TGTGCCAGTAGTATAGCGCGACTGAACACTGAAGCTTTCTTT
TRBJ2-6	NA	NA	TRBV20-1	CSAKRGTPFSGANVLTF	TGCAGTGCTAAGAGGGGGACCCCCTTCTCTGGGGCCAACGTCCTGACTTTC
TRBJ1-2	TRBD1	NA	TRBV6-2/TRBV6-3	CASSRDRANYGYTF	TGTGCCAGCAGCCGGGACAGGGCCAACTATGGCTACACCTTC
TRBJ2-7	TRBD1	NA	TRBV6-5	CASSWGGQGFAEQYF	TGTGCCAGCAGTTGGGGGGGACAGGGGTTCGCCGAGCAGTACTTC
TRBJ1-2	NA	NA	TRBV28	CASRPQGGNYGYTF	TGTGCCAGCAGACCTCAGGGTGGAAACTATGGCTACACCTTC
TRBJ2-7	NA	NA	TRBV5-1	CAGSGPDANERYF	TGCGCCGGCAGCGGACCGGACGCCAACGAGCGGTACTTC
TRBJ1-1	TRBD1	NA	TRBV5-6	CASSLSLMGQGQPGGTEAFF	TGTGCCAGCAGCTTGTCCCTTATGGGACAGGGGCAACCTGGGGGCACTGAAGCTTTCTTT
TRBJ1-4	NA	NA	TRBV19	CATRQALREKLFF	TGTGCCACCAGACAGGCTCTGAGAGAAAAACTGTTTTTT
TRBJ2-2	NA	NA	TRBV11-2	CASSLEWGAGTNTGELFF	TGTGCCAGCAGCTTGGAGTGGGGGGCAGGGACGAACACCGGGGAGCTGTTTTTT
TRBJ2-7	NA	NA	TRBV9	CASSVAGSHEQYF	TGTGCCAGCAGCGTAGCTGGGTCGCACGAGCAGTACTTC
TRBJ1-5	TRBD1	NA	TRBV2	CASMGGGQGYKQPQHF	TGTGCCAGCATGGGGGGGGGACAGGGGTACAAACAGCCCCAGCATTTT
TRBJ1-1	NA	few	TRBV10-3	CAISDGQAAFF	TGTGCCATCAGTGATGGTCAGGCAGCTTTCTTT
TRBJ1-1	NA	NA	TRBV13	CASSLGGGSMNTEAFF	TGTGCCAGCAGTTTAGGCGGCGGGAGCATGAACACTGAAGCTTTCTTT
TRBJ1-2	NA	many	TRBV6-1	CAGGTAPMGGYTF	TGTGCCGGAGGGACGGCCCCTATGGGTGGCTACACCTTC
TRBJ2-7	TRBD1	NA	TRBV7-6	CASSPGQGRFEQYF	TGTGCCAGCAGCCCGGGACAGGGTCGGTTCGAGCAGTACTTC
TRBJ1-2	TRBD1	NA	TRBV10-1	CASMGGQGYGYTF	TGCGCCAGCATGGGGGGACAGGGCTATGGCTACACCTTC
TRBJ2-5	NA	NA	TRBV7-9	CARRTGCF	TGTGCCAGGCGGACCGGGTGCTTC
TRBJ2-3	TRBD1	few	TRBV3-1	CASSHSDREADTQYF	TGTGCCAGCAGCCACTCGGACAGGGAGGCAGATACGCAGTATTTT
TRBJ2-5	NA	NA	TRBV25-1	CTSSGQETQYF	TGTACCAGCAGTGGGCAAGAGACCCAGTACTTC
TRBJ1-5	NA	many	TRBV6-2/TRBV6-3	CASSYGFGAGSNQPQHF	TGTGCCAGCAGTTACGGGTTCGGGGCGGGTAGCAATCAGCCCCAGCATTTT
TRBJ2-7	NA	NA	TRBV20-1	CSLEVPGSLAEQYF	TGCAGTTTAGAAGTTCCGGGAAGCTTGGCCGAGCAGTACTTC
TRBJ2-3	NA	many	TRBV24-1	CATGVQGTDTQYF	TGTGCCACGGGGGTACAGGGAACAGATACGCAGTATTTT
TRBJ2-3	NA	NA	TRBV2	CAARDAGTDTQYF	TGTGCCGCCAGGGATGCGGGCACAGATACGCAGTATTTT
TRBJ2-1	NA	many	TRBV7-3	CASSLANAEQFF	TGTGCCAGCAGCTTAGCTAATGCTGAGCAGTTCTTC
TRBJ1-1	NA	many	TRBV5-4	CASSLSGTEAFF	TGTGCCAGCAGCTTGTCGGGGACTGAAGCTTTCTTT